This TCR beta chain was captured in a study of OX40 agonist ivuxolimab in advanced cancers. Some clones are missing from TCRdb's copy, which holds only in-frame ones; the method was immunoSEQ multiplex PCR. Here the sample spans 40,000 to 60,000 clones, 60% to 80% being singletons. V dropped 7 bases and J dropped 3 bases, with 7 bases sitting between them. In germline, CDR1 is SNHLY, CDR2 FYNNEI. CDR3 length equals 13 residues. This chain uses TRBV2 with TRBJ1-6, with D possibly being TRBD1 (6 bases). The source material was CD4+ or CD8+ T cells sorted from blood, sampled in a trial of the OX40 agonist ivuxolimab. The source of this sequence is an adult with an advanced solid tumor such as melanoma, head and neck, liver or kidney cancer. The CDR3 DNA sequence: TGTGCCAGCAACAGGGACTATAATTCACCCCTCCACTTT. Translation gives CASNRDYNSPLHF.